This entry is about one T cell receptor (beta chain). As yet, its antigen is unknown. The record originates from a study of beta chain features in type 1 diabetes. The entirety of the isolated RNA underwent reverse transcription, so expressed TCRB transcripts were sequenced. Roughly 3.5 million reads per sample were averaged for naive, central memory and regulatory samples. Clones were read by immunoSEQ multiplex PCR, and TCRdb kept only the in-frame ones, dropping some. The sample comprises some 250,000 clones, about 30% of which are singletons, and 3.5% to 4.5% rests with the top ten. Whole-study findings and limits: Patients' naive, central memory and Treg TCRB repertoires seemed closer to one another than those of healthy donors. The VDJ junctions of type 1 diabetes patients carried fewer insertions and more deletions.

CD45RO/CCR7/CD25/CD127/CD95/CD27 separated CD4+ naive, central memory, regulatory and stem cell-like memory cells by sorting. The sequenced material came from central memory CD4+ T cells from blood. This clonotype was sampled from a man aged 25 to 45 in good health.

Here the CDR3 DNA reads TGTGCCAGTATGGAGGGGGATCGACAGCCCCAGCATTTT. Protein product: CASMEGDRQPQHF. V is TRBV19 and J is TRBJ1-5; weak D call: TRBD1 (6 bases). The CDR3 runs to 13 residues. Germline CDR1 and CDR2: LNHDA and SQIVND (reference sequence). V was clipped by 7 bases and J by 7 bases, with 14 bases between them. The variable domain in full, completed from reference TRBV19 and TRBJ1-5, reads DGGITQSPKYLFRKEGQNVTLSCEQNLNHDAMYWYRQDPGQGLRLIYYSQIVNDFQKGDIAEGYSVSREKKESFPLTVTSAQKNPTAFYLCASMEGDRQPQHFGDGTRLSIL.